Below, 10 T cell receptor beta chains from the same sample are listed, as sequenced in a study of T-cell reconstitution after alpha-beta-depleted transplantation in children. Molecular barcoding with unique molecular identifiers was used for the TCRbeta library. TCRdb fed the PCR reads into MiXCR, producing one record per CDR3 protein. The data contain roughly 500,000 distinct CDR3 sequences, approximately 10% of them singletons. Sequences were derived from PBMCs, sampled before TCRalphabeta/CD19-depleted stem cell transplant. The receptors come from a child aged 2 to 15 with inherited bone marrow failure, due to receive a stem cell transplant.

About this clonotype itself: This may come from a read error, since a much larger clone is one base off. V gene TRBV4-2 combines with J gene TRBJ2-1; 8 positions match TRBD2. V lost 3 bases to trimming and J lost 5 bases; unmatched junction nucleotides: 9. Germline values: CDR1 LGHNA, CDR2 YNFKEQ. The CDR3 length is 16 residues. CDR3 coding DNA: TGTGCCAGCAGCCACGATTCGGGAGGGCCCGACAATGAGCAGTTCTTC. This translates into CASSHDSGGPDNEQFF.

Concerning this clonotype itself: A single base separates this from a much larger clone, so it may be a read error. The CDR3 is CSVEDGQDNEQYV. CDR3 sequence (DNA): TGCAGCGTTGAAGATGGGCAAGACAACGAGCAGTACGTC. This sequence joins TRBV29-1 and TRBJ2-7; D gene unclear. The CDR3 runs 13 residues. The ends were cut back, 0 bases at V and 5 bases at J, with 11 bases in the middle. The germline V gene encodes CDR1 SQVTM and CDR2 ANQGSEA.

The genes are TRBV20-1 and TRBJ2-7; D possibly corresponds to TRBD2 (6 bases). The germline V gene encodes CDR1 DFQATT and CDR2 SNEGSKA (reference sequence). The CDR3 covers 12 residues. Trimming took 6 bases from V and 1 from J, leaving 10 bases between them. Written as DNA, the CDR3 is TGCAGTGCCTTGACTAGGTCCTACGAGCAGTACTTC. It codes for CSALTRSYEQYF.

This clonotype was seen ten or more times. The chain's CDR3 is CASSSPDHTQYF. For the CDR3, the DNA is TGTGCCAGCAGCTCCCCCGACCACACCCAGTACTTC. This chain uses TRBV7-9 with TRBJ2-5; D not certain. CDR1 and CDR2 from the germline V gene are SEHNR and FQNEAQ (reference sequence). V lost 4 bases and J lost 8, with 11 bases in between. The CDR3 covers 12 residues. Filled out from reference TRBV7-9 and TRBJ2-5, the complete variable domain reads DTGVSQNPRHKITKRGQNVTFRCDPISEHNRLYWYRQTLGQGPEFLTYFQNEAQLEKSRLLSDRFSAERPKGSFSTLEIQRTEQGDSAMYLCASSSPDHTQYFGPGTRLLVL.

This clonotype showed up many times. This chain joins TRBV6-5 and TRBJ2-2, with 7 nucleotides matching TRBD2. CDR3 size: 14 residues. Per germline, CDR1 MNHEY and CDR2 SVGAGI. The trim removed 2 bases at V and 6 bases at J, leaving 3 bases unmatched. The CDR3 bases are TGTGCCAGCAGTTACGAGCGGGGAGCCGGGGAGCTGTTTTTT. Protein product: CASSYERGAGELFF.

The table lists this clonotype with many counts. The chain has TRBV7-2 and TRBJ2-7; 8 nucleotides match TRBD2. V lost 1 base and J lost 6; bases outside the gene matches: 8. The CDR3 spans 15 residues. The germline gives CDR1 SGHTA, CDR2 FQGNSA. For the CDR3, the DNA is TGTGCCAGCAGCTTAGTCTCCAGCGGGAGTTTCGAGCAGTACTTC. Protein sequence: CASSLVSSGSFEQYF.

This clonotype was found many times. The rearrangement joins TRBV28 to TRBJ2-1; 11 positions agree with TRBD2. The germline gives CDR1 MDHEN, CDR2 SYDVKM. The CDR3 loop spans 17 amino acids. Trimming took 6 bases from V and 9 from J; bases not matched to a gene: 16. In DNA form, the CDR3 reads TGTGCCAGCAGAAGGACTAGCGGGTACTACAAACCCGGTGAGCAGTTCTTC. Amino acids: CASRRTSGYYKPGEQFF.

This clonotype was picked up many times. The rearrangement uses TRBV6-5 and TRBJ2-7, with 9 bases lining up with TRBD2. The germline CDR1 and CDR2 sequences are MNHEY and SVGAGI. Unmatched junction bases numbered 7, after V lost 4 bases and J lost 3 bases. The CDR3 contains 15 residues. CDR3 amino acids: CASSWGGRAFYEQYF. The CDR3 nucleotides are TGTGCCAGCAGTTGGGGCGGGAGGGCCTTCTACGAGCAGTACTTC.

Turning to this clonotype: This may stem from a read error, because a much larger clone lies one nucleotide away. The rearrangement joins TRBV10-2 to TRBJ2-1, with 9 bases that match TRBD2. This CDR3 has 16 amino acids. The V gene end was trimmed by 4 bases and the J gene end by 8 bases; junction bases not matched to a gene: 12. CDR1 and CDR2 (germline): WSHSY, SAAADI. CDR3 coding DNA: TGCGCCAGCAGTGCGGGTCCTAGCGGGACGATATATGAGCAGTTCTTC. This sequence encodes CASSAGPSGTIYEQFF.

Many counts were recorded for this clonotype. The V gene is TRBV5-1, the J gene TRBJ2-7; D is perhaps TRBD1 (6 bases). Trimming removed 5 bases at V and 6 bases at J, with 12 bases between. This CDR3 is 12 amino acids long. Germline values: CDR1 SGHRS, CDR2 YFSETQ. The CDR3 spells CASRSEGGEQYF. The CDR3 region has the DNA TGCGCCAGCAGATCGGAAGGGGGCGAGCAGTACTTC.